Each of the 12 T cell receptor beta chains below was sequenced from the same sample in a study of blood T cell repertoires in COVID-19. Data came from immunoSEQ multiplex PCR; TCRdb stores just in-frame clones and leaves some out. The data show about 89,000 clones, 70% to 80% seen once. The sample comprised peripheral blood. These receptors originate from a human donor in a cohort sampled during active COVID-19.

This clone was detected only a few times. The rearrangement uses TRBV4-1 and TRBJ1-1; no clear D gene. V lost 0 bases to trimming and J lost 0 bases, with 11 bases between them. The CDR3 covers 16 residues. Looked up from germline, CDR1 is MGHRA and CDR2 is YSYEKL. The CDR3 DNA sequence: TGCGCCAGCAGCCAAGATCAGATAAGAATGAACACTGAAGCTTTCTTT. It translates to CASSQDQIRMNTEAFF.

This clone was seen a few times. V usage is TRBV6-2 or TRBV6-3 and J usage is TRBJ2-7; D perhaps matches TRBD1 (5 bases). The CDR3 spans 14 residues. The V gene lost 2 bases and the J gene lost 3 bases, with 11 bases spanning the gap. Germline V lookup: CDR1 MNHEY, CDR2 SVGEGT. The chain's CDR3 is CASSYRQGYYEQYF. As DNA, the CDR3 is TGTGCCAGCAGTTACCGGCAGGGTTACTACGAGCAGTACTTC.

This clone occurred a few times. The chain carries TRBV5-6 and TRBJ2-3; TRBD1 agrees at 7 bases. Germline-derived CDR1 and CDR2 are SGHDT and YYEEEE. This CDR3 is built from 14 residues. The trim removed 3 bases at V and 0 bases at J, leaving 1 base unmatched. Here the CDR3 reads CASSWTGSTDTQYF. CDR3 nucleotide sequence: TGTGCCAGCAGCTGGACAGGTAGCACAGATACGCAGTATTTT.

The chain is built from TRBV3-1 (or the pseudogene TRBV3-2) and TRBJ2-5; TRBD1 aligns across 7 bases. The CDR3 spans 15 residues. CDR1 and CDR2 (germline): LGHDT, YNNKEL (reference sequence). The V segment lost 1 base and the J segment 2 bases; nucleotides outside the gene matches: 4. CDR3 sequence (DNA): TGTGCCAGCAGCCAAGCACTCAGGGGGCAAGAGACCCAGTACTTC. It yields the protein CASSQALRGQETQYF.

This clone was observed a single time. The gene calls are TRBV7-2 and TRBJ2-5, with 7 bases fitting TRBD1. From germline, CDR1 is SGHTA and CDR2 FQGNSA. The CDR3 length is 13 residues. V shed 3 bases and J 5 bases; nucleotides not matched to a gene: 3. The CDR3 is CASSFDRVETQYF. The CDR3 coding sequence is TGTGCCAGCAGCTTTGACAGGGTTGAGACCCAGTACTTC.

This clone was recorded a few times. This sequence joins TRBV4-3 and TRBJ2-1; no definite D call. CDR3 size: 13 residues. V lost 0 bases and J 6 bases, leaving 6 bases between the germline ends. Germline assignment: CDR1 LGHNA and CDR2 YSLEER. Here the CDR3 DNA reads TGCGCCAGCAGCCAAGATCCAGGCAATGAGCAGTTCTTC. As protein: CASSQDPGNEQFF.

The chain links TRBV7-9 to TRBJ1-2, with a weak D call TRBD1 (5 bases). Germline loops: CDR1 SEHNR, CDR2 FQNEAQ (reference sequence). The ends were cut back, 1 base at V and 5 bases at J, with 11 bases in the middle. This CDR3 comprises 14 residues. As DNA, the CDR3 is TGTGCCAGCAGCTTAGGGTCCCCAGGGTATGGCTACACCTTC. This sequence encodes CASSLGSPGYGYTF.

V usage is TRBV6-6 and J usage is TRBJ2-7; D call uncertain. The CDR3 totals 14 residues. Germline assignment: CDR1 MNHNY and CDR2 SVGAGI (reference sequence). Trimming shortened V by 7 bases and J by 1 base, and 14 bases separated the two germline ends. The CDR3 nucleotides read TGTGCCAGCACCAACGATAAGGAGTCCTACGAGCAGTACTTC. It codes for CASTNDKESYEQYF.

Here the CDR3 DNA reads TGCGCCAGCAGCCAATATGGGGGACAGGGACGAGGGACCCAGTACTTC. This encodes CASSQYGGQGRGTQYF. This chain joins TRBV4-3 and TRBJ2-5; 9 bases align to TRBD1. This CDR3 is built from 16 residues. V dropped 2 bases and J dropped 7; count of bases not matched to a gene: 11. Germline CDR1 and CDR2: LGHNA and YSLEER.

The chain uses TRBV11-1 and TRBJ2-3, with 9 bases fitting TRBD2. Per germline, CDR1 SGHAT and CDR2 FQDESV (reference sequence). CDR3 size: 15 residues. Trimming at V came to 5 bases and at J to 1 base, leaving 4 bases not matched to a gene. This chain's CDR3 is CASSRSGRGTDTQYF. The CDR3 nucleotides are TGTGCCAGCAGCCGTAGCGGGAGAGGCACAGATACGCAGTATTTT.

The CDR3 DNA is TGTGCCAGCAGCCTAAGGGACAGCTACAATGAGCAGTTCTTC. Translated, it gives CASSLRDSYNEQFF. V usage is TRBV7-3 and J usage is TRBJ2-1; 7 bases are a match to TRBD1. The CDR3 is made up of 14 amino acids. Trimming took 5 bases from V and 3 from J; bases not matched to a gene: 4. Germline lookup yields CDR1 SGHTA and CDR2 FQGTGA.

This sequence joins TRBV6-1 and TRBJ2-1; D unresolved. Between the trimmed V and J ends, which lost 4 bases and 0 bases, there was a span of 16 bases. This CDR3 is 17 amino acids long. In germline, CDR1 is MNHNS, CDR2 SASEGT. The CDR3 is CASSVLNSFSSYNEQFF. The CDR3 DNA reads as TGTGCCAGCAGTGTCTTGAACAGTTTCAGCTCCTACAATGAGCAGTTCTTC.